This entry features one T cell receptor beta chain sequence. Only in-frame clones appear in the TCRdb table, and some are missing; sequencing was by immunoSEQ multiplex PCR. The data contain fewer than 70,000 clones, 85% to 95% of them seen just once; the ten biggest clones take up around 3.7%. The data were obtained in a study of control samples from healthy donors and cancer patients. Germline V gene data show CDR1 as MGHRA and CDR2 as YSYEKL. CDR3 size: 15 residues. V was shortened by 2 bases and J by 4 bases, with 15 bases between the two germline ends. The specimen sequenced was blood. This chain links TRBV4-1 with TRBJ2-7; tentatively, D is TRBD1 (6 bases). This TCR was recovered from a man aged 25 to 45 in good health. CDR3 in DNA: TGCGCCAGCAGCCAAATTGCAACGACAGGTTACGAGCAGTACTTC. Amino acids: CASSQIATTGYEQYF.